The 18 T cell receptor beta chains listed next were all sequenced from one sample in a study of cytomegalovirus exposure and HLA in healthy donors listed by TCRdb under 2017. The library was generated by the immunoSEQ multiplex PCR assay. The multiplex PCR relied on a mix of 60 forward primers for TCR Vbeta segments and 13 reverse primers for TCR Jbeta segments. As stored in TCRdb, this immuneACCESS dataset retains in-frame rearrangements with V and J assigned. A fraction of the clones does not appear; measured against another copy, unresolved V genes explain less than half of the discrepancy, and the remainder lacks a known reason. This sample holds about 90,000 clones; 60% to 85% were observed only once. Together, the top ten hold 4.6% of the sample. The sample taken for sequencing was PBMCs. These receptors came from a woman in her thirties or forties in good health and CMV-seropositive.

The gene calls are TRBV19 and TRBJ2-6, with TRBD2 matching over 7 bases. V lost 6 bases, J lost 0 bases, and 5 bases stayed unmatched. Germline loops: CDR1 LNHDA, CDR2 SQIVND (reference sequence). The CDR3 length is 16 residues. This CDR3 is CASSLGGGSGANVLTF. The CDR3 DNA follows: TGTGCCAGTAGCCTCGGCGGGGGCTCTGGGGCCAACGTCCTGACTTTC. The complete variable domain, with remaining parts taken from reference TRBV19 and TRBJ2-6, reads DGGITQSPKYLFRKEGQNVTLSCEQNLNHDAMYWYRQDPGQGLRLIYYSQIVNDFQKGDIAEGYSVSREKKESFPLTVTSAQKNPTAFYLCASSLGGGSGANVLTFGAGSRLTVL.

The V and J genes are TRBV19 and TRBJ2-2; TRBD1 is a possible D gene (6 bases). V was clipped by 8 bases and J by 6 bases, with 19 bases between them. This CDR3 has 15 amino acids. CDR1 is LNHDA, CDR2 SQIVND, per germline (reference sequence). The CDR3 reads CASGSQGMGAGELFF. CDR3 bases: TGTGCCAGTGGATCCCAGGGGATGGGGGCCGGGGAGCTGTTTTTT.

The chain uses TRBV19 and TRBJ2-3; 10 bases map to TRBD2. This CDR3 contains 19 residues. The V gene end was trimmed by 3 bases and the J gene end by 0 bases; junction bases not matched to a gene: 12. The germline CDR1 and CDR2 sequences are LNHDA and SQIVND (reference sequence). CDR3 amino acids: CASSIGVAGGSSSTDTQYF. In DNA, the CDR3 is TGTGCCAGTAGTATCGGGGTAGCGGGAGGTTCCTCTAGCACAGATACGCAGTATTTT.

This chain uses TRBV6-5 with TRBJ1-5; TRBD1 is a possible D gene (6 bases). The ends were cut back, 5 bases at V and 4 bases at J, with 9 bases in the middle. CDR3 length: 13 amino acids. CDR1 is MNHEY, CDR2 SVGAGI, per germline. In DNA, the CDR3 is TGTGCCAGCAGTCAGCAGGGGAATCAGCCCCAGCATTTT. It codes for CASSQQGNQPQHF.

This clone was picked up one time. J is TRBJ2-7 and V is TRBV7-3; a weak D match, TRBD2 (5 bases). This CDR3 is 14 amino acids long. Germline lookup yields CDR1 SGHTA and CDR2 FQGTGA. Trimming took off 1 base at V and 2 bases at J, with 9 bases between the two ends. In DNA, the CDR3 is TGTGCCAGCAGCTTAAGGAGGCCGACCTACGAGCAGTACTTC. This translates into CASSLRRPTYEQYF.

The CDR3 sequence is CASSPTGFSGYGYTF. Written as DNA, the CDR3 is TGTGCCAGCAGTCCCACAGGGTTTAGTGGTTATGGCTACACCTTC. This sequence joins TRBV28 and TRBJ1-2; TRBD1 is a possible D gene (6 bases). V shed 5 bases and J shed 5 bases, with 18 bases lying between them. Per germline, CDR1 MDHEN and CDR2 SYDVKM. The CDR3 spans 15 residues.

The chain combines TRBV2 with TRBJ2-3; maybe TRBD2 (5 bases). From germline, CDR1 is SNHLY and CDR2 FYNNEI. This CDR3 is built from 14 residues. V lost 9 bases and J lost 3, with 16 bases in between. CDR3 nucleotide sequence: TGTGCCAGGGACGCGAGGGTTCGAACAGATACGCAGTATTTT. Translating it yields CARDARVRTDTQYF.

V and J are TRBV28 and TRBJ2-6, with 7 bases fitting TRBD2. Trimming removed 8 bases from V and 0 bases from J; junction bases left unmatched: 4. The CDR3 covers 15 residues. In germline, CDR1 is MDHEN, CDR2 SYDVKM. CDR3 coding DNA: TGTGCCAGCGGGGGGGATGGCTCTGGGGCCAACGTCCTGACTTTC. It yields the protein CASGGDGSGANVLTF.

The chain joins TRBV27 to TRBJ1-4; TRBD1 might be the D (5 bases). This CDR3 spans 13 amino acids. Germline CDR1 and CDR2: MNHEY and SMNVEV (reference sequence). Trimming took 5 bases from V and 8 from J, leaving 12 bases between them. For the CDR3, the DNA is TGTGCCAGCAGTCCGGGGGGGGAAGAAAAACTGTTTTTT. Its translation: CASSPGGEEKLFF.

The chain employs TRBV4-2 and TRBJ2-1, with 10 bases aligning to TRBD2. V dropped 1 base and J dropped 3; count of bases not matched to a gene: 0. The CDR3 is made up of 15 amino acids. Germline CDR1 LGHNA, CDR2 YNFKEQ. CDR3 residues: CASSQGTSGYNEQFF. The DNA for the CDR3 is TGTGCCAGCAGCCAAGGGACTAGCGGCTACAATGAGCAGTTCTTC.

This clone appeared once. At one end, the junction sequence differs from germline, possibly due to a read error. This rearrangement joins TRBV7-7 to TRBJ2-7, with D possibly TRBD1 on 5 matching bases. The CDR3 covers 13 residues. Germline assignment: CDR1 SSHAT and CDR2 FNYEAQ (reference sequence). The CDR3 spells CASSLSDNYEQYF. The CDR3 bases are TGTGCTAGCAGCTTATCGGACAACTACGAGCAGTACTTC.

This chain uses TRBV5-1 with TRBJ2-7; the D is unclear. There are 15 residues in the CDR3. CDR1 and CDR2 from the germline V gene are SGHRS and YFSETQ. Trimming removed 1 base at V and 0 bases at J, with 11 bases between. In DNA form, the CDR3 reads TGCGCCAGCAGCTTGACTGGGCCGACCTCCTACGAGCAGTACTTC. Its protein is CASSLTGPTSYEQYF.

This chain joins TRBV19 and TRBJ2-1; 7 bases align to TRBD1. This CDR3 is built from 16 residues. The V gene's germline CDR1 is LNHDA and CDR2 SQIVND (reference sequence). V was pared by 3 bases and J by 6 bases, with 11 bases of the junction left unmatched. The CDR3 protein is CASSIGRDRASNEQFF. CDR3 coding DNA: TGTGCCAGTAGTATCGGCCGGGACAGAGCCTCCAATGAGCAGTTCTTC.

The chain links TRBV27 to TRBJ2-7; 11 bases agree with TRBD2. V was clipped by 5 bases and J by 0 bases; unmatched bases: 6. This CDR3 comprises 16 residues. Germline CDR1 is MNHEY and CDR2 is SMNVEV (reference sequence). The CDR3 here is CASSSAGTSGSYEQYF. The CDR3 region has the DNA TGTGCCAGCAGTAGCGCTGGGACTAGCGGCTCCTACGAGCAGTACTTC.

This clone was detected ten times or more. The V and J genes are TRBV5-1 and TRBJ1-1; TRBD1 agrees at 8 bases. Losses at the gene ends were 4 bases for V and 11 bases for J; bases not matched to a gene: 19. Germline lookup yields CDR1 SGHRS and CDR2 YFSETQ. This CDR3 is 16 amino acids long. The CDR3 coding sequence is TGCGCCAGCAGCATTGGAGGACAGGGTGAGTTAAAGGCGGCTTTCTTT. Translated, it gives CASSIGGQGELKAAFF.

This clone has a handful of counts. The rearrangement joins TRBV6-1 to TRBJ2-2; D tentatively fits TRBD1 or TRBD2 (5 bases each). The V and J ends lost 7 bases and 4 bases respectively, with 13 bases between them. This CDR3 is built from 14 residues. Germline-derived CDR1 and CDR2 are MNHNS and SASEGT. In DNA form, the CDR3 reads TGTGCCAGCAATGAGGGGAGTGGCACCGGGGAGCTGTTTTTT. It translates to CASNEGSGTGELFF.

The CDR3 here is CASSLSGGAYEQYF. DNA for the CDR3: TGTGCCAGCAGTTTATCCGGAGGGGCCTACGAGCAGTACTTC. The V gene is TRBV28, the J gene TRBJ2-7, with a weak D call TRBD2 (6 bases). This CDR3 has 14 amino acids. The germline gives CDR1 MDHEN, CDR2 SYDVKM. Trimming removed 1 base at V and 2 bases at J, with 9 bases between.

This clone was seen a single time. The V call is TRBV11-2, the J call TRBJ1-1; D unresolved. Trimming shortened V by 3 bases and J by 0 bases, and 11 bases separated the two germline ends. The CDR3 has 15 amino acids. Germline V gene sequence: CDR1 SGHAT, CDR2 FQNNGV. The CDR3 bases are TGTGCCAGCAGCTTCCTAGCAGCCATGAACACTGAAGCTTTCTTT. Translation gives CASSFLAAMNTEAFF.